Below, 12 T cell receptor beta chains from the same sample are listed, as sequenced in a study of glioma-infiltrating T cells. Amplification of TCR alpha and beta CDR3 regions from RNA used iRepertoire nested multiplex PCR. TCRdb re-derived calls from the multiplex PCR reads in MiXCR, one entry per CDR3 protein. The sample comprises over 3,500 distinct CDR3 sequences, around 93% of which are singletons, and roughly 29% rests with the top ten. The sequenced sample consisted of glioma tissue, nonneoplastic brain tissue, or PBMCs (not recorded which). These receptors were collected from a human donor with low-grade glioma or glioblastoma, undergoing nonglioma brain surgery, or in good health (not recorded which).

Comments on this clonotype: This beta chain came through as a stray read in a library set up for alpha chains, and its size says little. This chain uses TRBV7-2 with TRBJ2-5; possibly TRBD1 for D (6 bases). Trimming stripped 1 base from V and 8 bases from J, with 14 bases between. CDR1 is SGHTA, CDR2 FQGNSA, per germline. The CDR3 spans 14 residues. The DNA for the CDR3 is TGTGCCAGCAGCTTAGTTTTACAGGGCGGAACCCAGTACTTC. Translating gives CASSLVLQGGTQYF.

Of note for this clonotype: In a library made to pick up alpha chains, this beta chain is a stray read with a size that means little. The rearrangement links TRBV3-1 to TRBJ2-5, with D hard to call. The CDR3 runs 13 residues. The V and J ends lost 2 bases and 5 bases respectively, with 9 bases between them. Germline assignment: CDR1 LGHDT and CDR2 YNNKEL (reference sequence). CDR3 region: CASSQRATETQYF. The CDR3 DNA reads as TGTGCCAGCAGCCAAAGAGCGACGGAGACCCAGTACTTC.

Details on this clonotype: The junction departs from the called germline gene at one end, perhaps through a read error. In a library made to pick up alpha chains, this beta chain is a stray read with a size that means little. The CDR3 sequence: CASSGQGTPDTQYF. The CDR3, as DNA: TGCGCCAGCAGCGGACAGGGGACACCAGATACGCAGTATTTT. The chain uses TRBV27 and TRBJ2-3; 9 nucleotides line up with TRBD1. The CDR3 runs 14 residues. Germline CDR1 is MNHEY and CDR2 is SMNVEV (reference sequence).

Details on this clonotype: This beta chain lies outside the target of a library built for alpha chains; its clone size means little. The chain has TRBV7-8 and TRBJ2-7; unclear D gene. The V end was cut by 1 base, the J end by 2 bases, with 6 bases between. In germline, CDR1 is SGHVS, CDR2 FQNEAQ. The CDR3 length is 13 residues. CDR3 loop: CASSLDHTYEQYF. CDR3 DNA sequence: TGTGCCAGCAGCTTAGACCACACCTACGAGCAGTACTTC.

Regarding this clonotype: As an off-target read in a library built for alpha chains, this beta chain has a frequency of little significance. The J gene is TRBJ2-6, the V gene TRBV27, with a tentative D call TRBD1 (5 bases). The germline V and J ends were trimmed by 8 bases and 0 bases, with 20 bases remaining between them. This CDR3 has 18 residues. CDR1 and CDR2 from the germline V gene are MNHEY and SMNVEV (reference sequence). The CDR3 DNA follows: TGTGCCAGCCGCAGTTTAGGGGCCCAGGTCTCTGGGGCCAACGTCCTGACTTTC. This encodes CASRSLGAQVSGANVLTF.

Points on this clonotype: A library prepared for alpha chains yielded this beta chain as an off-target read; its size is of little meaning. CDR3 sequence reads: CSAPPPRVEGNTEAFF. The CDR3 DNA follows: TGCAGTGCTCCCCCTCCGAGAGTTGAGGGGAACACTGAAGCTTTCTTT. The V and J genes are TRBV20-1 and TRBJ1-1; D not resolved. Trimming stripped 5 bases from V and 1 base from J, with 20 bases between. The germline CDR1 and CDR2 sequences are DFQATT and SNEGSKA (reference sequence). The CDR3 extends over 16 amino acids.

In regard to this clonotype: This beta chain slipped into a library made for alpha chains as a stray read, so its size is not meaningful. The chain uses TRBV6-5 and TRBJ2-5, with D uncertain. The CDR3 length is 16 residues. Germline V CDR1 and CDR2: MNHEY, SVGAGI. V was cut by 0 bases and J by 0 bases, with 11 bases left in between. CDR3 sequence: CASSYSKHRDQETQYF. CDR3 sequence (DNA): TGTGCCAGCAGTTACTCGAAGCACAGAGACCAAGAGACCCAGTACTTC.

On this clonotype: This beta chain came through as a stray read in a library set up for alpha chains, and its size says little. The chain has TRBV6-5 and TRBJ2-3; no definite D call. The CDR3 totals 13 residues. CDR1 MNHEY and CDR2 SVGAGI come from the germline V gene. V was shortened by 3 bases and J by 7 bases, with 11 bases between the two germline ends. CDR3 bases: TGTGCCAGCAGTTATTCACATGGGCATACGCAGTATTTT. Amino acid sequence: CASSYSHGHTQYF.

Remarks on this clonotype: The library was built for alpha chains, so this beta chain is an off-target read and its size means little. The chain links TRBV20-1 to TRBJ2-3; 10 bases match TRBD2. Germline CDR1 and CDR2: DFQATT and SNEGSKA (reference sequence). The CDR3 spans 16 residues. J gave up 2 bases and V 5 bases, and 10 bases lay outside the gene matches. CDR3 residues: CSAENPTSGNTDTQYF. The CDR3 DNA is TGCAGTGCTGAGAACCCAACTAGCGGGAACACAGATACGCAGTATTTT.

As to this clonotype: The library was prepared for alpha chains; this beta chain is a stray read, so its frequency means little. The chain employs TRBV6-1 and TRBJ2-1; tentative D call: TRBD2 (5 bases). The germline V gene has CDR1 MNHNS and CDR2 SASEGT. The V and J ends lost 6 bases and 8 bases respectively, with 17 bases between them. The CDR3 is made up of 14 amino acids. CDR3 sequence: CASRASGVPDEQFF. The CDR3 DNA follows: TGTGCCAGCAGAGCTTCCGGGGTCCCAGATGAGCAGTTCTTC.

On this clonotype: This beta chain represents an off-target read in a library built for alpha chains; its size is of limited meaning. This rearrangement joins TRBV5-1 to TRBJ1-3, with TRBD1 matching 10 bases. There are 14 residues in the CDR3. Trimming at V came to 3 bases and at J to 7 bases, leaving 4 bases not matched to a gene. Germline lookup yields CDR1 SGHRS and CDR2 YFSETQ. The CDR3 nucleotides read TGCGCCAGCAGCTCCGGGACAGGGGCGAACACCATATATTTT. Translation gives CASSSGTGANTIYF.

About this clonotype: Little can be read into the size of this beta chain, an off-target read in a library designed for alpha chains. V gene TRBV15 combines with J gene TRBJ1-2, with D hard to call. CDR3 length: 13 amino acids. The V and J ends lost 5 bases and 4 bases respectively, with 11 bases between them. Germline CDR1 LNHNV, CDR2 YYDKDF (reference sequence). The CDR3 DNA follows: TGTGCCACCAGCCCTCCCGCGTCCTATGGCTACACCTTC. It yields the protein CATSPPASYGYTF.